The T cell receptor (beta chain) described here comes from a study of radiotherapy plus CTLA-4 blockade in lung cancer. Measured with immunoSEQ multiplex PCR; TCRdb has only the in-frame clones, and not every one. Of 24,000 or so clones in the sample, 73% were seen once. General study points: An expansion of tumor-derived TCR clones occurred in blood after radiotherapy plus ipilimumab.

Per the germline V gene, CDR1 is SGHTA and CDR2 is FQGNSA. The CDR3 runs to 11 residues. Deletions cut 4 bases from V and 2 bases from J, with 1 base between. Comment on this clone: Its antigen is as yet unknown.

The TCR sequence derives from a human donor with non-small cell lung cancer who had stable disease on radiotherapy plus ipilimumab. This sample comprised peripheral blood, obtained from a patient treated with radiotherapy plus ipilimumab. The chain employs TRBV7-2 and TRBJ2-3; D uncertain. In DNA form, the CDR3 reads TGTGCCAGCAGCTCCACAGATACGCAGTATTTT. Its protein is CASSSTDTQYF.